What follows are 10 T cell receptor beta chains derived from one specimen sequenced in a study of PD-1 blockade in mismatch repair-deficient tumors (dated by TCRdb to about 2017). Library preparation was by the immunoSEQ multiplex PCR assay. TCRdb provides this immuneACCESS table in a form limited to in-frame rearrangements. Some clones are lacking; in checked studies, under half of them reflect an unresolved V gene, and why the rest are absent is not known. This sample gives about 130,000 clones in total; 88% of them show up just once. The ten top clones hold roughly 12% of the sample. Sequenced here: peripheral blood, sampled approximately 73 weeks after starting pembrolizumab. These receptors all stem from an adult with mismatch repair-deficient cancer.

The chain couples TRBV10-2 to TRBJ2-2; 8 bases match TRBD1. The V gene's germline CDR1 is WSHSY and CDR2 SAAADI. The CDR3 runs 14 residues. V gave up 10 bases and J gave up 5 bases; unmatched junction bases: 9. CDR3 nucleotides: TGCGCCACCCAAGACAGGGGATGGACCGGGGAGCTGTTTTTT. Translated, it gives CATQDRGWTGELFF.

This chain joins TRBV29-1 and TRBJ2-3; D not resolved. CDR1 is SQVTM, CDR2 ANQGSEA, per germline. Trimming removed 2 bases at V and 0 bases at J, with 9 bases between. The CDR3 runs to 14 residues. In DNA, the CDR3 is TGCAGCGTTGAATTTTCTACTAGCACAGATACGCAGTATTTT. This sequence encodes CSVEFSTSTDTQYF.

The genes are TRBV18 and TRBJ1-5; 9 bases align to TRBD1. The germline V gene encodes CDR1 KGHSH and CDR2 LQKENI. V trimming: 3 bases; J trimming: 1 base; junction bases outside the gene matches: 19. The CDR3 spans 21 residues. The CDR3 spells CASSPSSLGTGSYSSNQPQHF. The CDR3, as DNA: TGTGCCAGCTCACCCTCCTCTCTGGGGACAGGGTCTTATTCAAGCAATCAGCCCCAGCATTTT. The full variable domain, in which reference TRBV18 and TRBJ1-5 provide the parts outside the CDR3, is NAGVMQNPRHLVRRRGQEARLRCSPMKGHSHVYWYRQLPEEGLKFMVYLQKENIIDESGMPKERFSAEFPKEGPSILRIQQVVRGDSAAYFCASSPSSLGTGSYSSNQPQHFGDGTRLSIL.

Written as DNA, the CDR3 is TGTGCCAGCAGCTTCAGGCAGACCAACACCGGGGAGCTGTTTTTT. This encodes CASSFRQTNTGELFF. The chain has TRBV5-8 and TRBJ2-2; unclear D gene. Trimming left V 2 bases short and J 2 bases short, with 10 bases between. Looked up from germline, CDR1 is SGHTS and CDR2 is YDEGEE. The CDR3 sequence is 15 residues long.

This clone has a handful of counts. V is TRBV5-6 and J is TRBJ2-1; 7 nucleotides match TRBD2. The CDR3 runs 12 residues. The germline gives CDR1 SGHDT, CDR2 YYEEEE. V was clipped by 7 bases and J by 6 bases; unmatched bases: 4. The CDR3 sequence: CASQGGVNEQFF. The CDR3 region has the DNA TGTGCCAGCCAGGGAGGGGTCAATGAGCAGTTCTTC.

The rearrangement uses TRBV9 and TRBJ2-1; TRBD2 agrees at 8 bases. CDR3 size: 15 residues. Trimming took 0 bases from V and 7 from J; bases not matched to a gene: 6. Per germline, CDR1 SGDLS and CDR2 YYNGEE. CDR3 coding DNA: TGTGCCAGCAGCGTAGCAGCGGGAGTTGCGAATGAGCAGTTCTTC. As protein: CASSVAAGVANEQFF.

This clone was counted a few times. This specimen includes other DNA sequences encoding the same CDR3. The chain joins TRBV27 to TRBJ2-7, with a possible D match to TRBD2 (5 bases). Deletions cut 5 bases from V and 4 bases from J, with 12 bases between. CDR1 and CDR2 (germline): MNHEY, SMNVEV (reference sequence). The CDR3 contains 13 residues. The CDR3 region has the DNA TGTGCCAGCAGTCCCGGAGGCTCTTACGAGCAGTACTTC. Encoded protein: CASSPGGSYEQYF.

The rearrangement joins TRBV5-1 to TRBJ2-1; D is ambiguous. Trimming stripped 0 bases from V and 5 bases from J, with 9 bases between. The length of the CDR3 is 14 residues. Per germline, CDR1 SGHRS and CDR2 YFSETQ. CDR3 in amino acids: CASSLAGHNNEQFF. CDR3 DNA sequence: TGCGCCAGCAGCTTGGCGGGCCATAACAATGAGCAGTTCTTC.

The chain joins TRBV30 to TRBJ1-4; D ambiguous. Germline CDR1 and CDR2: GTSNPN and SVGIG (reference sequence). Trimming shortened V by 3 bases and J by 10 bases, and 12 bases separated the two germline ends. The CDR3 sequence is 12 residues long. The CDR3 DNA reads as TGTGCCTGGAGCGCTCCTCGGGGAAAACTGTTTTTT. Its translation is CAWSAPRGKLFF.

The chain is built from TRBV5-1 and TRBJ2-1; 11 nucleotides agree with TRBD2. The germline V gene encodes CDR1 SGHRS and CDR2 YFSETQ. This CDR3 comprises 15 residues. V lost 0 bases, J lost 9 bases, and 5 bases stayed unmatched. The CDR3 sequence: CASSLDTSGSSEQFF. Written as DNA, the CDR3 is TGCGCCAGCAGCTTGGATACTAGCGGGAGTTCTGAGCAGTTCTTC.